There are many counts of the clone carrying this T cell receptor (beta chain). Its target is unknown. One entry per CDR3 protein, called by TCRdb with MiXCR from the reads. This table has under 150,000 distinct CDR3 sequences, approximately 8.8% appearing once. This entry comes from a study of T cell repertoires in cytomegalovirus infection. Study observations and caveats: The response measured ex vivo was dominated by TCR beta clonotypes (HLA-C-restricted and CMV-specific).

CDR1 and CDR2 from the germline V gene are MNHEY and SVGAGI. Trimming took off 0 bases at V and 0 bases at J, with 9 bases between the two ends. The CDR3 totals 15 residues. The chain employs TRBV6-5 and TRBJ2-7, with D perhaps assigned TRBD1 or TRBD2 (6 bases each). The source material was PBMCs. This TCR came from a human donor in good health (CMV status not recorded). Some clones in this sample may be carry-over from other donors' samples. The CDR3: CASSYSGGRSYEQYF. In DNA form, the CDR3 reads TGTGCCAGCAGTTACTCGGGGGGCCGCTCCTACGAGCAGTACTTC.